Listed below are T cell receptor beta chains from one sample, sequenced in a study of tumor-infiltrating lymphocytes in localized non-small cell lung cancer. Using immunoSEQ multiplex PCR, the repertoire was profiled, and TCRdb retains in-frame clones only, with some absent. Here the sample spans around 16,000 clones, around 41% being singletons. The sample taken for sequencing was lung tumor tissue. These receptors were taken from a human donor with non-small cell lung cancer. The CDR3 runs from the conserved cysteine through the conserved F or W. Each record gives: D gene, clone size, J gene, V gene, CDR3 DNA, CDR3 protein. The D gene is left open where the match is weak. Size tells how often a clone was seen (once, few, many) or the class of an expanded clone, and some rows leave it out.

D: TRBD1; size: -; J: TRBJ1-1; V: TRBV9; DNA: TGTGCCAGCAGCGGCCAGGGGGCGGACACTGAAGCTTTCTTT; CDR3: CASSGQGADTEAFF
D: -; size: many; J: TRBJ2-5; V: TRBV28; DNA: TGTGCCAGCAGTTTAATTAGGGGAGAGACCCAGTACTTC; CDR3: CASSLIRGETQYF
D: -; size: many; J: TRBJ2-7; V: TRBV19; DNA: TGTGCCAGCTCTCGGGGTTTGCACGAGCAGTACTTC; CDR3: CASSRGLHEQYF
D: TRBD2; size: -; J: TRBJ2-7; V: TRBV6-1; DNA: TGTGCCAGCAATCCTGGACTAGCGGGGGTCGAGCAGTACTTC; CDR3: CASNPGLAGVEQYF
D: TRBD1; size: -; J: TRBJ1-5; V: TRBV19; DNA: TGTGCCAGCAGCCCAGGGGGCGTCAATCAGCCCCAGCATTTT; CDR3: CASSPGGVNQPQHF
D: -; size: -; J: TRBJ1-1; V: TRBV9; DNA: TGTGCCAGCAGCGTGTGGTCCCGAGGCGGAAACACTGAAGCTTTCTTT; CDR3: CASSVWSRGGNTEAFF
D: -; size: few; J: TRBJ1-5; V: TRBV19; DNA: TGTGCCAGTAGTATGACCAGGGGATCCAATCAGCCCCAGCATTTT; CDR3: CASSMTRGSNQPQHF
D: -; size: many; J: TRBJ2-7; V: TRBV6-5; DNA: TGTGCCAGCAGTTACTCGAGCTCCTACGAGCAGTACTTC; CDR3: CASSYSSSYEQYF
D: TRBD2; size: few; J: TRBJ2-3; V: TRBV2; DNA: TGTGCCAGCAGAGGGACTAGCGGATACACAGATACGCAGTATTTT; CDR3: CASRGTSGYTDTQYF
D: TRBD2; size: -; J: TRBJ2-7; V: TRBV5-6; DNA: TGTGCCAGCCAACTAGCGGGGGGATCCTACGAGCAGTACTTC; CDR3: CASQLAGGSYEQYF
D: -; size: few; J: TRBJ1-5; V: TRBV2; DNA: TGTGCCAGCGGGACCTCCCAGGCTCAGCCCCAGCATTTT; CDR3: CASGTSQAQPQHF
D: -; size: -; J: TRBJ1-2; V: TRBV30; DNA: TGTGCCTGGAGTGCCCGGGGGGGGTTTTATGGCTACACCTTC; CDR3: CAWSARGGFYGYTF
D: TRBD1; size: -; J: TRBJ2-1; V: TRBV5-1; DNA: TGCGCCAGCAGTTCCGGGACAGGGAGGAATGAGCAGTTCTTC; CDR3: CASSSGTGRNEQFF
D: -; size: -; J: TRBJ2-6; V: TRBV27; DNA: TGTGCCAGCAGTTTATCCTCTGGGGCCAACGTCCTGACTTTC; CDR3: CASSLSSGANVLTF
D: -; size: few; J: TRBJ1-4; V: TRBV4-3; DNA: TGCGCCAGCAGCCAACGACAGGAACTGTTTTTT; CDR3: CASSQRQELFF
D: TRBD1; size: few; J: TRBJ1-5; V: TRBV19; DNA: TGTGCCAGTAGTACAGGGGGGGAAGGTCAGCCCCAGCATTTT; CDR3: CASSTGGEGQPQHF
D: TRBD1; size: -; J: TRBJ1-1; V: TRBV7-9; DNA: TGTGCCAGCAGCTCGACAGGGATGAACACTGAAGCTTTCTTT; CDR3: CASSSTGMNTEAFF
D: -; size: few; J: TRBJ2-7; V: TRBV9; DNA: TGTGCCAGCAGCCGCGGGGCCTCTCCCTACGAGCAGTACTTC; CDR3: CASSRGASPYEQYF
D: TRBD2; size: once; J: TRBJ2-5; V: TRBV28; DNA: TGTGCCAGCAGTAAAGCGGGACTAGGGATGAGAGAGACCCAGTACTTC; CDR3: CASSKAGLGMRETQYF
D: -; size: few; J: TRBJ1-1; V: TRBV5-1; DNA: TGCGCCAGCAGCTACGGGAAGGCGAACACTGAAGCTTTCTTT; CDR3: CASSYGKANTEAFF
D: -; size: -; J: TRBJ2-5; V: TRBV20-1; DNA: TGCGGTGTCAGAGAAGAGACCCAGTACTTC; CDR3: CGVREETQYF
D: TRBD2; size: few; J: TRBJ2-7; V: TRBV15; DNA: TGTGCCACCAGCAGAGCCGGGGGGGCCTACGAGCAGTACTTC; CDR3: CATSRAGGAYEQYF
D: -; size: -; J: TRBJ1-3; V: TRBV14; DNA: TGTGCCAGCAGCCAAGCTGCTGGAAACACCATATATTTT; CDR3: CASSQAAGNTIYF
D: -; size: medium-sized; J: TRBJ1-2; V: TRBV9; DNA: TGTGCCAGCAGCGGGCTTGTTGCGGGGCCCTATGGCTACACCTTC; CDR3: CASSGLVAGPYGYTF
D: -; size: -; J: TRBJ1-1; V: TRBV7-2; DNA: TGTGCCAGCAGCTTTGGGGGGCTTGGCACTGAAGCTTTCTTT; CDR3: CASSFGGLGTEAFF
D: TRBD1; size: -; J: TRBJ1-1; V: TRBV5-5; DNA: TGTGCCAGCAGCCAGGGGGGGACAAGTCACACTGAAGCTTTCTTT; CDR3: CASSQGGTSHTEAFF
D: -; size: few; J: TRBJ1-1; V: TRBV19; DNA: TGTGCCAGCCTTGTCGGGGCAGGATACTCTGAAGCTTTCTTT; CDR3: CASLVGAGYSEAFF
D: -; size: -; J: TRBJ2-7; V: TRBV7-9; DNA: TGTGCCAGCAGCTTTAGAAACGAGCAGTACTTC; CDR3: CASSFRNEQYF
D: -; size: -; J: TRBJ1-6; V: TRBV2; DNA: TGTGCCAGCACCCCAGGGACGACCGCTTCACCCCTCCACTTT; CDR3: CASTPGTTASPLHF
D: -; size: -; J: TRBJ1-2; V: TRBV30; DNA: TGTGCCTGGAGTGCAAAACAGGGATACGACTATGGCTACACCTTC; CDR3: CAWSAKQGYDYGYTF
D: -; size: -; J: TRBJ2-7; V: TRBV5-1; DNA: TGCGCCAGCAGCTTGGTACGGGGTTCCTACGAGCAGTACTTC; CDR3: CASSLVRGSYEQYF